The sequence of this TCR beta chain was determined in a study of early T cells in non-severe SARS-CoV-2 infection. This clonotype was seen at least ten times. Its antigen is unknown. TCRdb re-called the 5' RACE reads through MiXCR, storing one row per CDR3 protein. The sample carries some 50,000 distinct CDR3 sequences, less than 9.5% recorded once. Study-level points and caveats: Using VDJdb, the matching emphasized anti-spike CD8 responses while missing private and CD4 specificities.

V lost 1 base and J lost 3, with 18 bases in between. Germline CDR1 reads SGHDT; CDR2 reads YYEEEE. This CDR3 comprises 17 residues. The TCR originated in an adult who was a healthcare worker with PCR-confirmed SARS-CoV-2 infection or an uninfected control (not recorded which). The chain recombines TRBV5-6 with TRBJ2-3, with a weak D call TRBD2 (6 bases). The sequencing used whole blood, collected at baseline. CDR3 DNA sequence: TGTGCCAGCAGCTTGAGGCTAGCGAACAGCGAAACAGATACGCAGTATTTT. Amino acids: CASSLRLANSETDTQYF.